This T cell receptor (beta chain) was identified during a study of CXCR3-negative and CXCR3-positive naive CD8 T cells. General observations from the study: The TRB CDR3s that CXCR3-positive naive cells carried were more hydrophobic than those of CXCR3-negative naive cells. PBMCs showed partially decreased CXCR3 expression after cryopreservation, and most assays used fresh PBMCs. Whereas both naive subsets had comparably high diversity, memory CD8+ cells had much lower diversity.

As to this clonotype: Its specificity is unknown.

This CDR3 comprises 19 residues. Triplicate sorts of 300,000 cells per CD8+ subset. UMI labels and 5' RACE were used to prepare the TRB cDNA libraries. TCRdb reanalyzed the 5' RACE reads and collapses them to one entry per CDR3 protein, without DNA. The sample features about 81,000 distinct CDR3 sequences, with around 1.5% in its top ten. The sample was naive CXCR3- CD8+ T cells from blood. Subset described: CD45RO-CCR7+CD27+CD95- naive CD8+ T cells lacking CXCR3 (TNR3-). This TCR derives from a human donor in good health. Some clones in this sample may be carry-over from other donors' samples. The chain is built from TRBV21-1 and TRBJ2-1; there is no DNA to check the TCRdb D call of TRBD2. TRBV21-1 is a pseudogene. The CDR3: CASSKAPSVIFGTYNEQFF.